The rows below give T cell receptor beta chains drawn from one sample of a study of OX40 agonist ivuxolimab in advanced cancers. TCRdb keeps only in-frame clones here, not all; method: immunoSEQ multiplex PCR. Here the sample spans about 51,000 clones, 88% being singletons. The sequencing here drew on CD4+ or CD8+ T cells sorted from blood, taken in a trial of the OX40 agonist ivuxolimab. The receptors shown here come from an adult with an advanced solid tumor such as melanoma, head and neck, liver or kidney cancer. The CDR3 runs from the conserved cysteine through the conserved F or W. Each record gives: D gene, clone size, J gene, V gene, CDR3 protein, CDR3 DNA. The D gene is left open where the match is weak. A row's size may be missing; if present it is once, few, many or a size class.

D gene: .
clone size: few
J gene: TRBJ1-5
V gene: TRBV10-2
CDR3 protein: CASSSIGRVNANQPQHF
CDR3 DNA: TGCGCCAGCAGTTCCATCGGGAGGGTAAACGCCAATCAGCCCCAGCATTTT

D gene: .
clone size: .
J gene: TRBJ2-7
V gene: TRBV28
CDR3 protein: CASKEGDSKYEQYF
CDR3 DNA: TGTGCCAGCAAAGAGGGGGACTCAAAATACGAGCAGTACTTC

D gene: TRBD2
clone size: .
J gene: TRBJ2-7
V gene: TRBV9
CDR3 protein: CASSVASGTYEQYF
CDR3 DNA: TGTGCCAGCAGCGTGGCTAGCGGAACCTACGAGCAGTACTTC

D gene: .
clone size: once
J gene: TRBJ2-7
V gene: TRBV5-4
CDR3 protein: CASSLRPGVATYEQYF
CDR3 DNA: TGTGCCAGCAGCTTGAGGCCCGGGGTCGCCACCTACGAGCAGTACTTC

D gene: .
clone size: once
J gene: TRBJ2-7
V gene: TRBV30
CDR3 protein: CAWSVLYEQYF
CDR3 DNA: TGTGCCTGGAGTGTACTGTACGAGCAGTACTTC

D gene: .
clone size: .
J gene: TRBJ1-2
V gene: TRBV2
CDR3 protein: CASKGDIYGYTF
CDR3 DNA: TGTGCCAGCAAGGGGGACATTTATGGCTACACCTTC

D gene: TRBD2
clone size: .
J gene: TRBJ2-1
V gene: TRBV10-1
CDR3 protein: CASSGLAGAVDEQFF
CDR3 DNA: TGCGCCAGCAGTGGACTAGCGGGAGCTGTAGATGAGCAGTTCTTC

D gene: .
clone size: .
J gene: TRBJ1-2
V gene: TRBV28
CDR3 protein: CASRTRGPAINYGYTF
CDR3 DNA: TGTGCCAGCAGAACCCGTGGACCCGCGATTAACTATGGCTACACCTTC

D gene: .
clone size: .
J gene: TRBJ1-6
V gene: TRBV7-9
CDR3 protein: CASSLAMGTYSPLHF
CDR3 DNA: TGTGCCAGCAGCTTAGCGATGGGGACATATTCACCCCTCCACTTT

D gene: .
clone size: .
J gene: TRBJ1-3
V gene: TRBV6-5
CDR3 protein: CASSYSAWFTGNTIYF
CDR3 DNA: TGTGCCAGCAGTTACTCAGCCTGGTTTACTGGAAACACCATATATTTT

D gene: .
clone size: .
J gene: TRBJ2-5
V gene: TRBV5-1
CDR3 protein: CASSPPGLGETQYF
CDR3 DNA: TGCGCCAGCAGCCCCCCGGGGTTGGGAGAGACCCAGTACTTC

D gene: .
clone size: .
J gene: TRBJ2-3
V gene: TRBV11-3
CDR3 protein: CASSLARDTQYF
CDR3 DNA: TGTGCCAGCAGCCTAGCGCGGGATACGCAGTATTTT

D gene: .
clone size: .
J gene: TRBJ1-6
V gene: TRBV6-5
CDR3 protein: CASSSNDLGVYSPLHF
CDR3 DNA: TGTGCCAGCAGTTCTAACGATTTGGGAGTCTACTCACCCCTCCACTTT

D gene: TRBD1
clone size: .
J gene: TRBJ2-1
V gene: TRBV11-2
CDR3 protein: CASSPLGDRIYNEQFF
CDR3 DNA: TGTGCCAGCAGCCCACTTGGGGACAGAATCTACAATGAGCAGTTCTTC

D gene: .
clone size: .
J gene: TRBJ2-7
V gene: TRBV5-6
CDR3 protein: CASSHPGQNYEQYF
CDR3 DNA: TGTGCCAGCAGCCATCCAGGGCAGAACTACGAGCAGTACTTC

D gene: TRBD1
clone size: .
J gene: TRBJ2-1
V gene: TRBV9
CDR3 protein: CASSVGDRRRDEQFF
CDR3 DNA: TGTGCCAGCAGCGTAGGGGACAGGCGAAGGGATGAGCAGTTCTTC

D gene: TRBD1
clone size: .
J gene: TRBJ2-1
V gene: TRBV23-1
CDR3 protein: CASSPKGRDRVDYEQFF
CDR3 DNA: TGCGCCAGCAGTCCGAAGGGTAGGGACAGAGTTGACTATGAGCAGTTCTTC

D gene: .
clone size: .
J gene: TRBJ2-7
V gene: TRBV19
CDR3 protein: CASSKGQIHEQYF
CDR3 DNA: TGTGCCAGTAGTAAGGGCCAGATTCACGAGCAGTACTTC

D gene: TRBD1
clone size: .
J gene: TRBJ1-2
V gene: TRBV6-5
CDR3 protein: CASRKTGRGYTF
CDR3 DNA: TGTGCCAGCCGGAAGACAGGGCGTGGCTACACCTTC

D gene: TRBD2
clone size: .
J gene: TRBJ2-3
V gene: TRBV29-1
CDR3 protein: CSVVGEGNTDTQYF
CDR3 DNA: TGCAGCGTTGTTGGGGAGGGAAACACAGATACGCAGTATTTT

D gene: .
clone size: .
J gene: TRBJ1-1
V gene: TRBV6-1
CDR3 protein: CASSETRMNTEAFF
CDR3 DNA: TGTGCCAGCAGTGAAACACGGATGAACACTGAAGCTTTCTTT

D gene: .
clone size: .
J gene: TRBJ2-2
V gene: TRBV9
CDR3 protein: CASSNRDHTGELFF
CDR3 DNA: TGTGCCAGCAGCAACCGGGATCACACCGGGGAGCTGTTTTTT

D gene: .
clone size: once
J gene: TRBJ2-1
V gene: TRBV15
CDR3 protein: CATSRDRGRYNEQFF
CDR3 DNA: TGTGCCACCAGCAGAGATCGCGGTCGCTACAATGAGCAGTTCTTC

D gene: TRBD2
clone size: .
J gene: TRBJ2-3
V gene: TRBV5-5
CDR3 protein: CASSFRLAGGNTDTQYF
CDR3 DNA: TGTGCCAGCAGCTTCCGACTAGCGGGGGGGAACACAGATACGCAGTATTTT

D gene: .
clone size: .
J gene: TRBJ2-3
V gene: TRBV5-1
CDR3 protein: CASSPRLGATDTQYF
CDR3 DNA: TGCGCCAGCAGCCCAAGACTTGGCGCAACAGATACGCAGTATTTT

D gene: TRBD2
clone size: .
J gene: TRBJ2-1
V gene: TRBV9
CDR3 protein: CASSVGASGGNNEQFF
CDR3 DNA: TGTGCCAGCAGCGTAGGGGCTAGCGGGGGTAACAATGAGCAGTTCTTC

D gene: .
clone size: .
J gene: TRBJ1-4
V gene: TRBV2
CDR3 protein: CASRPRGTQAVF
CDR3 DNA: TGTGCCAGCAGACCTCGGGGGACCCAGGCGGTTTTT

D gene: .
clone size: .
J gene: TRBJ2-3
V gene: TRBV9
CDR3 protein: CASNRRGPDTQYF
CDR3 DNA: TGTGCCAGCAACCGACGGGGCCCAGATACGCAGTATTTT